What follows are 32 T cell receptor beta chains derived from one specimen sequenced in a study of T cell responses to AZD1222 COVID-19 vaccine. Only in-frame clones appear in the TCRdb table, and some are missing; sequencing was by immunoSEQ multiplex PCR. The sample yields more than 150,000 clones, just under 90% seen once. The material sequenced was peripheral blood, taken on day 0 of AZD1222 vaccination. These receptors all come from an adult in good health.

The chain recombines TRBV2 with TRBJ1-5, with unresolved D. The ends were cut back, 2 bases at V and 4 bases at J, with 6 bases in the middle. The CDR3 is 13 amino acids. Germline V lookup: CDR1 SNHLY, CDR2 FYNNEI. The CDR3: CASSESMNQPQHF. The CDR3 nucleotides read TGTGCCAGCAGTGAAAGTATGAATCAGCCCCAGCATTTT.

The chain links TRBV6-2 or TRBV6-3 to TRBJ1-1; D may be TRBD1 (5 bases). This CDR3 contains 13 residues. CDR1 is MNHEY, CDR2 SVGEGT, per germline. V shed 2 bases and J shed 8 bases, with 12 bases lying between them. The CDR3 DNA is TGTGCCAGCAGTTACACCGCCACAGGAGAAGCTTTCTTT. It yields the protein CASSYTATGEAFF.

This clone has a single count. The rearrangement joins TRBV11-3 to TRBJ1-3, with D uncertain. Trimming stripped 5 bases from V and 0 bases from J, with 8 bases between. The CDR3 is 14 residues long. Germline values: CDR1 SGHNT, CDR2 YENEEA. Here the CDR3 DNA reads TGTGCCAGCAGCCGTTCTAACTCTGGAAACACCATATATTTT. Its translation is CASSRSNSGNTIYF.

The chain couples TRBV12-3 or TRBV12-4 to TRBJ2-7; TRBD2 might be the D (5 bases). Deletions cut 5 bases from V and 7 bases from J, with 15 bases between. This CDR3 contains 13 residues. CDR3 amino acids: CASSTGSEREQYF. DNA of the CDR3: TGTGCCAGCAGTACCGGATCGGAGCGGGAGCAGTACTTC.

This chain uses TRBV18 with TRBJ2-3, with D hard to call. This CDR3 region has 12 residues. Germline V gene data show CDR1 as KGHSH and CDR2 as LQKENI. V lost 1 base and J lost 5, with 4 bases in between. CDR3 amino acids: CASSPQVDTQYF. The CDR3 nucleotides are TGTGCCAGCTCACCACAGGTAGATACGCAGTATTTT.

The genes are TRBV6-5 and TRBJ2-2; unclear D gene. Germline CDR1 reads MNHEY; CDR2 reads SVGAGI. V lost 4 bases, J lost 4 bases, and 4 bases lay in between. The CDR3 consists of 12 residues. The CDR3 DNA follows: TGTGCCAGCAGTTCGGGCACCGGGGAGCTGTTTTTT. Amino acids: CASSSGTGELFF.

J is TRBJ1-5 and V is TRBV3-1 (or the pseudogene TRBV3-2), with 7 bases fitting TRBD1. Germline CDR1 is LGHDT and CDR2 is YNNKEL (reference sequence). This CDR3 has 16 residues. V was clipped by 1 base and J by 7 bases; unmatched bases: 10. This CDR3 reads CASSQASGGGNQPQHF. The CDR3 bases are TGTGCCAGCAGCCAAGCTTCAGGGGGGGGAAACCAGCCCCAGCATTTT.

The CDR3 reads CASHPSGGNLGETQYF. CDR3 DNA sequence: TGTGCCAGTCACCCTAGCGGGGGGAATCTTGGGGAGACCCAGTACTTC. The chain couples TRBV2 to TRBJ2-5, with 11 bases matching TRBD2. Germline V gene lookup returns CDR1 SNHLY and CDR2 FYNNEI. Trimming took 9 bases from V and 5 from J; bases not matched to a gene: 14. The length of the CDR3 is 16 residues.

This clone showed up just once. The rearrangement joins TRBV5-1 to TRBJ2-7; no reliable D call. Germline V gene data show CDR1 as SGHRS and CDR2 as YFSETQ. The CDR3 totals 15 residues. The germline V and J ends were trimmed by 3 bases and 1 base, with 14 bases remaining between them. The CDR3 spells CASSSYYGRSYEQYF. CDR3 DNA sequence: TGCGCCAGCAGCTCCTATTACGGGCGGTCCTACGAGCAGTACTTC.

This clone was seen more than once but under ten times. The chain is built from TRBV5-4 and TRBJ2-7; the match to TRBD2 covers 7 bases. The CDR3 length is 15 residues. After removal of 0 bases from V and 2 bases from J, the junction contained 5 bases not matched to a gene. Germline V gene sequence: CDR1 SGHNT, CDR2 YYREEE (reference sequence). The CDR3 nucleotides read TGTGCCAGCAGCTTGGCAGCGGGAACGGCCTACGAGCAGTACTTC. Protein sequence: CASSLAAGTAYEQYF.

This chain joins TRBV5-4 and TRBJ2-6; 12 bases are a match to TRBD1. Germline CDR1 SGHNT, CDR2 YYREEE (reference sequence). The CDR3 has 18 residues. The V segment lost 3 bases and the J segment 2 bases; nucleotides outside the gene matches: 6. This CDR3 is CASSWGTGGLTGANVLTF. CDR3 in DNA: TGTGCCAGCAGCTGGGGGACAGGGGGCCTTACTGGGGCCAACGTCCTGACTTTC. Using reference TRBV5-4 and TRBJ2-6 for the parts outside the CDR3, the full variable domain is ETGVTQSPTHLIKTRGQQVTLRCSSQSGHNTVSWYQQALGQGPQFIFQYYREEENGRGNFPPRFSGLQFPNYSSELNVNALELDDSALYLCASSWGTGGLTGANVLTFGAGSRLTVL.

V is TRBV20-1 and J is TRBJ1-4; no definite D call. The CDR3 spans 10 residues. CDR1 is DFQATT and CDR2 is SNEGSKA in the germline V gene (reference sequence). Trimming shortened V by 6 bases and J by 5 bases, and 4 bases separated the two germline ends. CDR3: CSAVNEKLFF. The CDR3 DNA is TGCAGTGCGGTAAATGAAAAACTGTTTTTT.

This sequence joins TRBV7-9 and TRBJ1-4, with 10 bases identical to TRBD1. Germline lookup yields CDR1 SEHNR and CDR2 FQNEAQ (reference sequence). The CDR3 consists of 18 residues. The ends lost 4 bases at V and 3 bases at J; junction bases unmatched: 11. CDR3 bases: TGTGCCAGCAGCTCACAGGGACAGGGGATAATTGCTAATGAAAAACTGTTTTTT. Its protein product is CASSSQGQGIIANEKLFF.

This sequence joins TRBV24-1 and TRBJ2-7, with D perhaps matching TRBD2 (7 bases). In germline, CDR1 is KGHDR, CDR2 SFDVKD. This CDR3 contains 17 residues. V lost 7 bases and J lost 3, with 24 bases in between. CDR3 in amino acids: CATSRGGGATSNYEQYF. The DNA for the CDR3 is TGTGCCACCAGCCGAGGGGGGGGAGCTACGTCGAACTACGAGCAGTACTTC.

V gene TRBV5-4 combines with J gene TRBJ2-5; the D gene could be TRBD1 or TRBD2 (5 bases each). The V end lost 4 bases, the J end lost 2 bases, and 15 bases lay between the germline ends. The CDR3 is 15 residues long. Germline CDR1 reads SGHNT; CDR2 reads YYREEE (reference sequence). The CDR3, as DNA: TGTGCCAGCAGCCGTGGGACCGCTCGACAAGAGACCCAGTACTTC. Its translation is CASSRGTARQETQYF.

The V and J genes are TRBV5-6 and TRBJ2-4; 7 bases match TRBD1. V was clipped by 3 bases and J by 7 bases; unmatched bases: 4. The CDR3 has 13 amino acids. Germline V gene data show CDR1 as SGHDT and CDR2 as YYEEEE. The CDR3 protein is CASSYLQGNIQYF. The CDR3 bases are TGTGCCAGCAGCTATTTACAGGGGAACATTCAGTACTTC.

V usage is TRBV30 and J usage is TRBJ2-6, with a tentative D call TRBD1 (5 bases). Per germline, CDR1 GTSNPN and CDR2 SVGIG (reference sequence). The CDR3 extends over 15 amino acids. The V end was cut by 4 bases, the J end by 4 bases, with 14 bases between. CDR3: CAWTSRTPGANVLTF. Written as DNA, the CDR3 is TGTGCCTGGACCTCCCGGACACCGGGGGCCAACGTCCTGACTTTC.

The V call is TRBV28, the J call TRBJ1-5; TRBD1 matches 8 bases. V shed 2 bases, J shed 5 bases, and the junction held 5 bases outside the gene matches. Germline loops: CDR1 MDHEN, CDR2 SYDVKM. This CDR3 has 15 residues. Here the CDR3 DNA reads TGTGCCAGCAGTTTAGAGACAGGGGTTTATCAGCCCCAGCATTTT. Translating it yields CASSLETGVYQPQHF. Supplemented by reference TRBV28 and TRBJ1-5, the full variable domain reads DVKVTQSSRYLVKRTGEKVFLECVQDMDHENMFWYRQDPGLGLRLIYFSYDVKMKEKGDIPEGYSVSREKKERFSLILESASTNQTSMYLCASSLETGVYQPQHFGDGTRLSIL.

The chain joins TRBV6-5 to TRBJ1-1; 7 bases are shared with TRBD1. The CDR3 covers 16 residues. The J segment lost 0 bases and the V segment lost 2 bases, leaving 6 bases of the junction unmatched. Germline CDR1 reads MNHEY; CDR2 reads SVGAGI. The CDR3 is CASSYRPGQMNTEAFF. For the CDR3, the DNA is TGTGCCAGCAGTTACCGACCGGGACAGATGAACACTGAAGCTTTCTTT.

This clone has just one count. The chain has TRBV24-1 and TRBJ2-7, with TRBD1 identical over 9 bases. Trimming removed 5 bases from V and 5 bases from J; junction bases left unmatched: 3. The CDR3 consists of 13 residues. Germline CDR1 KGHDR, CDR2 SFDVKD. CDR3 in DNA: TGTGCCACCAGTGGGGACAGGGTTAACGAGCAGTACTTC. Residues: CATSGDRVNEQYF.

This sequence joins TRBV6-5 and TRBJ2-1; D is unresolved. The germline CDR1 and CDR2 sequences are MNHEY and SVGAGI. With 5 bases removed from V and 8 bases from J, the gap between germline ends came to 10 bases. CDR3 length equals 12 residues. In nucleotides, the CDR3 is TGTGCCAGCAGTCCGCTCCGGGATGAGCAGTTCTTC. Its protein is CASSPLRDEQFF.

The chain links TRBV27 to TRBJ1-3; 9 bases map to TRBD1. The V and J ends lost 6 bases and 0 bases, in that order; junction bases with no gene match: 6. This CDR3 has 16 residues. CDR1 and CDR2 from the germline V gene are MNHEY and SMNVEV (reference sequence). In DNA, the CDR3 is TGTGCCAGCAGCGCCGGGACAGGGAGCTCTGGAAACACCATATATTTT. Translated, it gives CASSAGTGSSGNTIYF.

This clone was seen only once. The rearrangement joins TRBV28 to TRBJ1-5; 7 bases are a match to TRBD1. This CDR3 contains 15 residues. CDR1 is MDHEN and CDR2 is SYDVKM in the germline V gene. The ends lost 7 bases at V and 0 bases at J; junction bases unmatched: 6. This chain's CDR3 is CASKTGDYSNQPQHF. As DNA, the CDR3 is TGTGCCAGCAAAACAGGGGATTATAGCAATCAGCCCCAGCATTTT.

The V gene is TRBV28, the J gene TRBJ2-7; D gene unclear. The V gene's germline CDR1 is MDHEN and CDR2 SYDVKM. The CDR3 is 16 residues long. The V and J ends lost 2 bases and 3 bases respectively, with 17 bases between them. CDR3 DNA: TGTGCCAGCAGTTTAACCGTGCCCGAACATAACTACGAGCAGTACTTC. Translation gives CASSLTVPEHNYEQYF.

The chain joins TRBV6-1 to TRBJ1-6; D perhaps matches TRBD1 (6 bases). Germline CDR1 reads MNHNS; CDR2 reads SASEGT. Trimming left V 3 bases short and J 5 bases short, with 11 bases between. This CDR3 has 15 residues. CDR3 protein: CASSERGTNNSPLHF. The CDR3 DNA sequence: TGTGCCAGCAGTGAGAGGGGGACAAATAATTCACCCCTCCACTTT.

The V call is TRBV6-1, the J call TRBJ1-5; 7 bases match TRBD1. V gave up 2 bases and J gave up 11 bases; unmatched junction bases: 24. The CDR3 is 19 amino acids. The germline V gene encodes CDR1 MNHNS and CDR2 SASEGT. CDR3 sequence reads: CASSETPFRTGSDLSAQHF. CDR3 bases: TGTGCCAGCAGTGAAACGCCGTTTCGGACAGGCTCAGACCTCTCAGCCCAGCATTTT.

This clone was seen once. DNA of the CDR3: TGTGCCAGCGGCGCCGGGACCTTCACCGGGGAGCTGTTTTTT. Translated: CASGAGTFTGELFF. The gene calls are TRBV28 and TRBJ2-2, with D perhaps given as TRBD1 or TRBD2 (5 bases each). Germline V lookup: CDR1 MDHEN, CDR2 SYDVKM. Deletions cut 8 bases from V and 4 bases from J, with 14 bases between. The CDR3 contains 14 residues. The entire variable domain, with the rest obtained from reference TRBV28 and TRBJ2-2, is as follows: DVKVTQSSRYLVKRTGEKVFLECVQDMDHENMFWYRQDPGLGLRLIYFSYDVKMKEKGDIPEGYSVSREKKERFSLILESASTNQTSMYLCASGAGTFTGELFFGEGSRLTVL.

The chain carries TRBV10-3 and TRBJ2-7; 9 bases fit TRBD2. J was trimmed by 12 bases and V by 8 bases; bases with no gene match: 17. The length of the CDR3 is 14 residues. Germline V gives CDR1 ENHRY, CDR2 SYGVKD. The CDR3: CAIPEEREAEGLYF. In nucleotides, the CDR3 is TGTGCCATCCCGGAGGAGCGGGAGGCCGAGGGACTGTACTTC.

This sequence joins TRBV5-4 and TRBJ2-5, with D possibly called TRBD1 or TRBD2 (5 bases each). Germline CDR1 SGHNT, CDR2 YYREEE (reference sequence). This CDR3 is 15 amino acids long. V dropped 4 bases and J dropped 1 base, with 14 bases sitting between them. CDR3: CASSASGRLQETQYF. The CDR3, as DNA: TGTGCCAGCAGCGCGTCGGGACGACTCCAAGAGACCCAGTACTTC.

This sequence joins TRBV19 and TRBJ2-3; D call uncertain. Trimming removed 4 bases from V and 1 base from J, with 3 bases in between. From germline, CDR1 is LNHDA and CDR2 SQIVND (reference sequence). CDR3 length: 12 residues. CDR3 in amino acids: CASSKRTDTQYF. In DNA, the CDR3 is TGTGCCAGTAGTAAACGCACAGATACGCAGTATTTT.

The CDR3 protein is CASTGGAGTSREQYF. The CDR3 DNA follows: TGTGCCAGCACAGGGGGTGCAGGCACCTCTCGAGAGCAGTACTTC. The chain links TRBV6-5 to TRBJ2-7; TRBD1 aligns across 7 bases. With V trimmed by 7 bases and J by 7 bases, 16 bases remained unmatched. The CDR3 has 15 residues. Per germline, CDR1 MNHEY and CDR2 SVGAGI.

The V call is TRBV5-1, the J call TRBJ1-3; D may be TRBD1 (6 bases). The CDR3 totals 15 residues. V was cut by 0 bases and J by 2 bases, with 9 bases left in between. Germline V gene sequence: CDR1 SGHRS, CDR2 YFSETQ. The CDR3 DNA reads TGCGCCAGCAGCTTGGATAGGGGGGCTGGAAACACCATATATTTT. Its protein is CASSLDRGAGNTIYF.